Listed below are T cell receptor beta chains from one sample, sequenced in a study of control samples from healthy donors and cancer patients. Only in-frame clones appear in the TCRdb table, and some are missing; sequencing was by immunoSEQ multiplex PCR. The sample gives roughly 130,000 clones, over 85% of which show up once; about 4% is in the top ten. The sample comprised blood. The receptors shown here come from a man aged 25-40 years in good health. Each CDR3 is given with its conserved first and last residue. Each record gives: clone size, V gene, J gene, D gene, CDR3 protein, CDR3 DNA. A D gene is named only where the DNA matches it firmly. Part of the rows lack a size; the others show once, few, many or a class for expanded clones.

clone_size: .; v_call: TRBV27; j_call: TRBJ1-5; d_call: .; cdr3_aa: CASSKAGGNQPQHF; cdr3_nt: TGTGCCAGCAGTAAAGCAGGGGGCAATCAGCCCCAGCATTTT
clone_size: .; v_call: TRBV6-1; j_call: TRBJ2-7; d_call: .; cdr3_aa: CASSEGLVLDEQYF; cdr3_nt: TGTGCCAGCAGTGAAGGACTCGTTTTGGACGAGCAGTACTTC
clone_size: .; v_call: TRBV30; j_call: TRBJ1-4; d_call: .; cdr3_aa: CAWSGSYRERFLSTNEKLFF; cdr3_nt: TGTGCCTGGAGTGGATCGTACAGGGAACGTTTCCTTTCAACTAATGAAAAACTGTTTTTT
clone_size: .; v_call: TRBV7-9; j_call: TRBJ2-7; d_call: TRBD1; cdr3_aa: CASSLGTALFYEQYF; cdr3_nt: TGTGCCAGCAGCCTAGGGACAGCGCTATTCTACGAGCAGTACTTC
clone_size: .; v_call: TRBV27; j_call: TRBJ2-7; d_call: TRBD1; cdr3_aa: CASRGQGYEQYF; cdr3_nt: TGTGCCAGCAGGGGACAGGGCTACGAGCAGTACTTC
clone_size: .; v_call: TRBV7-2; j_call: TRBJ2-7; d_call: TRBD1; cdr3_aa: CASRPGTAAYEQYF; cdr3_nt: TGTGCCAGCCGGCCCGGGACAGCGGCCTACGAGCAGTACTTC
clone_size: .; v_call: TRBV5-1; j_call: TRBJ2-3; d_call: TRBD2; cdr3_aa: CASRPSGTSGGFSTDTQYF; cdr3_nt: TGCGCCAGCAGACCCTCCGGGACTAGCGGGGGATTTAGCACAGATACGCAGTATTTT
clone_size: .; v_call: TRBV30; j_call: TRBJ2-5; d_call: .; cdr3_aa: CAWSVEETQYF; cdr3_nt: TGTGCCTGGAGTGTAGAAGAGACCCAGTACTTC
clone_size: .; v_call: TRBV19; j_call: TRBJ1-1; d_call: TRBD1; cdr3_aa: CASSKGAVTEAFF; cdr3_nt: TGTGCCAGTAGCAAGGGGGCAGTTACCGAAGCTTTCTTT
clone_size: .; v_call: TRBV19; j_call: TRBJ1-6; d_call: .; cdr3_aa: CASSMGSYSPLHF; cdr3_nt: TGTGCCAGTAGTATGGGCAGTTATTCACCCCTCCACTTT
clone_size: .; v_call: TRBV11-3; j_call: TRBJ2-2; d_call: .; cdr3_aa: CASSLDFRTGELFF; cdr3_nt: TGTGCCAGCAGCTTGGATTTTCGCACCGGGGAGCTGTTTTTT
clone_size: .; v_call: TRBV6-2/TRBV6-3; j_call: TRBJ2-3; d_call: .; cdr3_aa: CASSYRERATISQYF; cdr3_nt: TGTGCCAGCAGTTACAGGGAAAGGGCCACAATTTCGCAGTATTTT
clone_size: few; v_call: TRBV7-2; j_call: TRBJ2-2; d_call: .; cdr3_aa: CASSLVEGGTTGELFF; cdr3_nt: TGTGCCAGCAGCTTAGTTGAAGGAGGGACCACCGGGGAGCTGTTTTTT
clone_size: .; v_call: TRBV29-1; j_call: TRBJ2-1; d_call: TRBD1; cdr3_aa: CSGGQFEQFF; cdr3_nt: TGCAGCGGGGGACAGTTTGAGCAGTTCTTC
clone_size: .; v_call: TRBV2; j_call: TRBJ1-1; d_call: .; cdr3_aa: CASSEGRANTEAFF; cdr3_nt: TGTGCCAGCAGTGAAGGCAGGGCGAACACTGAAGCTTTCTTT
clone_size: .; v_call: TRBV29-1; j_call: TRBJ2-7; d_call: .; cdr3_aa: CSVELWAGRHEQYF; cdr3_nt: TGCAGCGTTGAATTGTGGGCGGGTCGCCACGAGCAGTACTTC
clone_size: .; v_call: TRBV10-1; j_call: TRBJ1-1; d_call: .; cdr3_aa: CAIRHRGMGNTEAFF; cdr3_nt: TGCGCCATCAGGCATAGGGGTATGGGAAACACTGAAGCTTTCTTT
clone_size: .; v_call: TRBV7-3; j_call: TRBJ2-6; d_call: .; cdr3_aa: CASSPRGPAGANVLTF; cdr3_nt: TGTGCCAGCAGCCCCCGAGGCCCGGCAGGGGCCAACGTCCTGACTTTC
clone_size: .; v_call: TRBV13; j_call: TRBJ2-1; d_call: TRBD1; cdr3_aa: CASTSQTGGVNEQFF; cdr3_nt: TGTGCCAGCACCTCCCAGACAGGGGGTGTCAATGAGCAGTTCTTC
clone_size: few; v_call: TRBV10-1; j_call: TRBJ2-7; d_call: .; cdr3_aa: CASSESPTRGRPAVEQYF; cdr3_nt: TGCGCCAGCAGTGAGTCGCCGACTAGGGGACGGCCCGCCGTCGAGCAGTACTTC
clone_size: .; v_call: TRBV6-5; j_call: TRBJ2-7; d_call: TRBD1; cdr3_aa: CASSYTGQAFEQYF; cdr3_nt: TGTGCCAGCAGTTACACAGGACAGGCCTTCGAGCAGTACTTC
clone_size: .; v_call: TRBV5-5; j_call: TRBJ2-3; d_call: TRBD1; cdr3_aa: CASSEPPGQIHTDTQYF; cdr3_nt: TGTGCCAGCAGCGAACCCCCGGGACAGATACACACAGATACGCAGTATTTT
clone_size: .; v_call: TRBV5-1; j_call: TRBJ1-1; d_call: .; cdr3_aa: CASSLFWNTEAFF; cdr3_nt: TGCGCCAGCAGCTTATTTTGGAACACTGAAGCTTTCTTT
clone_size: .; v_call: TRBV5-5; j_call: TRBJ1-1; d_call: .; cdr3_aa: CASSLSSRTEAFF; cdr3_nt: TGTGCCAGCAGCTTGTCTAGTCGCACTGAAGCTTTCTTT
clone_size: .; v_call: TRBV27; j_call: TRBJ2-1; d_call: .; cdr3_aa: CASSLFARGDEQFF; cdr3_nt: TGTGCCAGCAGTTTATTCGCGCGGGGCGATGAGCAGTTCTTC
clone_size: many; v_call: TRBV19; j_call: TRBJ1-3; d_call: .; cdr3_aa: CATEAGVVAGNTIYF; cdr3_nt: TGTGCCACCGAGGCGGGGGTCGTTGCTGGAAACACCATATATTTT
clone_size: .; v_call: TRBV20-1; j_call: TRBJ2-7; d_call: .; cdr3_aa: CSAVDPSPKYF; cdr3_nt: TGCAGTGCTGTTGACCCCTCTCCCAAGTACTTC
clone_size: .; v_call: TRBV5-6; j_call: TRBJ1-1; d_call: .; cdr3_aa: CASSRAVVPEAFF; cdr3_nt: TGTGCCAGCAGCCGGGCGGTAGTCCCTGAAGCTTTCTTT
clone_size: .; v_call: TRBV4-1; j_call: TRBJ2-1; d_call: .; cdr3_aa: CASSQVDSSYNEQFF; cdr3_nt: TGCGCCAGCAGCCAAGTCGATAGCTCCTACAATGAGCAGTTCTTC
clone_size: .; v_call: TRBV9; j_call: TRBJ2-5; d_call: .; cdr3_aa: CASSFGQQETQYF; cdr3_nt: TGTGCCAGCAGCTTCGGACAGCAAGAGACCCAGTACTTC
clone_size: .; v_call: TRBV18; j_call: TRBJ1-6; d_call: .; cdr3_aa: CASSGGGGDNSPLHF; cdr3_nt: TGTGCCAGCTCAGGAGGCGGGGGAGATAATTCACCCCTCCACTTT
clone_size: .; v_call: TRBV15; j_call: TRBJ2-5; d_call: .; cdr3_aa: CATSVGPETQYF; cdr3_nt: TGTGCCACCAGCGTAGGGCCAGAGACCCAGTACTTC
clone_size: .; v_call: TRBV28; j_call: TRBJ1-1; d_call: TRBD1; cdr3_aa: CASRGQRNTEAFF; cdr3_nt: TGTGCCAGCAGGGGACAGCGGAACACTGAAGCTTTCTTT
clone_size: .; v_call: TRBV5-1; j_call: TRBJ1-1; d_call: .; cdr3_aa: CASSGQGRVTEAFF; cdr3_nt: TGCGCCAGCAGCGGGCAGGGGAGGGTTACTGAAGCTTTCTTT
clone_size: .; v_call: TRBV4-1; j_call: TRBJ2-5; d_call: .; cdr3_aa: CASSRGQGDQETQYF; cdr3_nt: TGCGCCAGCAGCCGGGGGCAAGGGGACCAAGAGACCCAGTACTTC
clone_size: .; v_call: TRBV19; j_call: TRBJ1-5; d_call: TRBD1; cdr3_aa: CASSITGVLNQPQHF; cdr3_nt: TGTGCCAGTAGTATCACAGGGGTCCTCAATCAGCCCCAGCATTTT
clone_size: .; v_call: TRBV6-5; j_call: TRBJ1-6; d_call: .; cdr3_aa: CASSWTGSNSPLHF; cdr3_nt: TGTGCCAGCAGCTGGACGGGAAGTAATTCACCCCTCCACTTT
clone_size: .; v_call: TRBV6-4; j_call: TRBJ2-1; d_call: TRBD2; cdr3_aa: CASSDGTSGYNEQFF; cdr3_nt: TGTGCCAGCAGTGACGGGACTAGCGGATACAATGAGCAGTTCTTC
clone_size: .; v_call: TRBV29-1; j_call: TRBJ2-7; d_call: .; cdr3_aa: CSVDLGHEQYF; cdr3_nt: TGCAGCGTTGATTTGGGACACGAGCAGTACTTC
clone_size: .; v_call: TRBV7-9; j_call: TRBJ1-4; d_call: .; cdr3_aa: CAIAAITEKLFF; cdr3_nt: TGTGCCATCGCGGCCATCACTGAAAAACTGTTTTTT
clone_size: .; v_call: TRBV7-2; j_call: TRBJ1-4; d_call: .; cdr3_aa: CASSLERGTNEKLFF; cdr3_nt: TGTGCCAGCAGCTTAGAGCGGGGGACAAATGAAAAACTGTTTTTT
clone_size: .; v_call: TRBV15; j_call: TRBJ2-3; d_call: .; cdr3_aa: CATSRKIGGAGTDTQYF; cdr3_nt: TGTGCCACCAGCAGAAAGATAGGGGGGGCTGGCACAGATACGCAGTATTTT
clone_size: .; v_call: TRBV11-2; j_call: TRBJ1-3; d_call: TRBD1; cdr3_aa: CASRPMDRAHTIYF; cdr3_nt: TGTGCCAGCAGGCCCATGGACAGGGCCCACACCATATATTTT
clone_size: .; v_call: TRBV3-1/TRBV3-2; j_call: TRBJ1-6; d_call: .; cdr3_aa: CASSQQGPFYNSPLHF; cdr3_nt: TGTGCCAGCAGCCAACAGGGGCCCTTCTATAATTCACCCCTCCACTTT
clone_size: .; v_call: TRBV15; j_call: TRBJ2-7; d_call: TRBD2; cdr3_aa: CATSRDLREGSYEQYF; cdr3_nt: TGTGCCACCAGCAGAGATCTGAGGGAGGGCTCCTACGAGCAGTACTTC
clone_size: .; v_call: TRBV6-6; j_call: TRBJ1-1; d_call: .; cdr3_aa: CASSYPGGGTEAFF; cdr3_nt: TGTGCCAGCAGTTACCCCGGCGGGGGGACTGAAGCTTTCTTT
clone_size: .; v_call: TRBV30; j_call: TRBJ1-2; d_call: .; cdr3_aa: CAWSAQSRYGYTF; cdr3_nt: TGTGCCTGGAGTGCACAGAGCCGCTATGGCTACACCTTC
clone_size: .; v_call: TRBV18; j_call: TRBJ1-5; d_call: TRBD1; cdr3_aa: CASSWDRANQPQHF; cdr3_nt: TGTGCCAGCTCTTGGGACAGGGCTAATCAGCCCCAGCATTTT
clone_size: .; v_call: TRBV5-4; j_call: TRBJ1-2; d_call: .; cdr3_aa: CASSDRTDLGYTF; cdr3_nt: TGTGCCAGCAGCGACCGGACAGATCTTGGCTACACCTTC
clone_size: .; v_call: TRBV25-1; j_call: TRBJ2-5; d_call: TRBD2; cdr3_aa: CASSESPAGGAETQYF; cdr3_nt: TGTGCCAGCAGTGAATCTCCAGCGGGGGGCGCAGAGACCCAGTACTTC
clone_size: .; v_call: TRBV7-9; j_call: TRBJ1-2; d_call: .; cdr3_aa: CASRGPANYGYTF; cdr3_nt: TGTGCCAGCAGGGGGCCCGCTAACTATGGCTACACCTTC
clone_size: .; v_call: TRBV2; j_call: TRBJ1-4; d_call: TRBD1; cdr3_aa: CASRYQGAANEKLFF; cdr3_nt: TGTGCCAGCAGATACCAGGGGGCGGCTAATGAAAAACTGTTTTTT
clone_size: .; v_call: TRBV7-2; j_call: TRBJ2-5; d_call: .; cdr3_aa: CASSIQGRQETQYF; cdr3_nt: TGTGCCAGCAGCATACAGGGGAGGCAAGAGACCCAGTACTTC